This section outlines one T cell receptor (beta chain) sequence together with its context. The antigen is not known. The CDR3 covers 12 residues. Germline CDR1 reads SEHNR; CDR2 reads FQNEAQ (reference sequence). V lost 1 base to trimming and J lost 3 bases, with 1 base between them. This record comes from a study of vaccination effects on CD4 cells after COVID-19. Study conclusions and caveats: Infection- and vaccine-induced clones contracted markedly late after vaccination. Relatively few convalescent patients took part in the study, which had no early post-infection timepoints.

Generated by immunoSEQ multiplex PCR, the TCRdb table keeps only in-frame clones and is missing some. The sample carries around 63,000 clones, roughly 76% recorded once. ViraFEST expansion of antigen-specific CD4+ T cells with viral peptide pools preceded sequencing. The authors isolated CD4+ T cells after around 11 days of culture. Vaccinated participants had no history of SARS-CoV-2 infection and tested negative for nucleocapsid antibodies. Half the medium was swapped for IL-2 medium on days 3 and 7. The sequencing here drew on CD4+ T cells from PBMCs cultured with HCoV-OC43 spike peptides, taken before COVID-19 vaccination. The subset: HCoV-OC43 spike overlapping peptide pool stimulation. The V call is TRBV7-9, the J call TRBJ1-5, with no clear D. This sequence originates from a human donor who received a COVID-19 vaccine. CDR3 bases: TGTGCCAGCAGCTTAGACAATCAGCCCCAGCATTTT. It specifies CASSLDNQPQHF.